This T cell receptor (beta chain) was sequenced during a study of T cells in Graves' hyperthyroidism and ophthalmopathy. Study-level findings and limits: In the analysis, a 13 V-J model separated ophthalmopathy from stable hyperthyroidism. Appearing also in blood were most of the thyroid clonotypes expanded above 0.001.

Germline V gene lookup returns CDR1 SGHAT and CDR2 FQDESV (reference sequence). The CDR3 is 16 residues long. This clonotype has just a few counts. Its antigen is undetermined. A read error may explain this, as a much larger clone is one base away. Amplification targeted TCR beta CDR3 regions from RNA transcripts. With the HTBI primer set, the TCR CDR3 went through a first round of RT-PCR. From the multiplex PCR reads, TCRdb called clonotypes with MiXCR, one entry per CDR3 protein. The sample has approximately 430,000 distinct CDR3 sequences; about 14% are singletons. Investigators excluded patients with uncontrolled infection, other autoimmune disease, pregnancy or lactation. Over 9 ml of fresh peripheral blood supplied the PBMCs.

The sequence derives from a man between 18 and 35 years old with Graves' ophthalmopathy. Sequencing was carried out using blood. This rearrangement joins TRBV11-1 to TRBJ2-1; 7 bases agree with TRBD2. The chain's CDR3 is CASTGGWPAIHNGQFF. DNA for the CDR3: TGTGCCAGCACCGGGGGGTGGCCTGCGATCCACAATGGGCAGTTCTTC.